This T cell receptor beta chain was captured by sequencing in a study of T cells in localized non-small cell lung cancer. Study-level points and caveats: Uninvolved adjacent lung, not tumor, had the highest T cell clonality. Heterogeneity remains possible because sequencing was limited to only one tumor region. The study detected a median around 57 of the top 100 tumor clones in adjacent lung.

V was clipped by 4 bases and J by 2 bases; unmatched bases: 2. From germline, CDR1 is SGHNT and CDR2 YYREEE (reference sequence). The CDR3 runs 14 residues. The protocol was immunoSEQ multiplex PCR, while the TCRdb copy is restricted to in-frame clones and leaves out a portion. The sample lists 23,000 or so clones; roughly 86% were seen once. For this clone: Its antigen remains unidentified.

The chain is built from TRBV5-4 and TRBJ1-2, with 10 bases that match TRBD1. This specimen consisted of peripheral blood, obtained before any cancer treatment. This receptor was obtained from a male donor at least 60 years old with stage II squamous cell lung carcinoma. Here the CDR3 reads CASSVGQGNYGYTF. The CDR3 DNA is TGTGCCAGCAGCGTGGGACAGGGGAACTATGGCTACACCTTC.